This T cell receptor (beta chain) was profiled in a study of early T cells in non-severe SARS-CoV-2 infection. The overall study: Sequencing of bulk RNA from unsorted whole blood was done, without chain pairing. Overall study findings and caveats: Clonotype matching in VDJdb favored anti-spike CD8 responses and did not capture private and CD4 specificities.

In the library, individual cDNA molecules carried attached unique molecular identifiers. TCRdb re-derived calls from the 5' RACE reads in MiXCR, one entry per CDR3 protein. Of some 48,000 distinct CDR3 sequences in the sample, 7.7% were seen once. This clonotype was seen ten or more times. No antigen is known for it. The V end was cut by 4 bases, the J end by 4 bases, with 11 bases between. The CDR3 covers 15 residues. Germline V gene lookup returns CDR1 MNHEY and CDR2 SVGAGI. The sample was whole blood. V usage is TRBV6-5 and J usage is TRBJ1-6; no firm D call. This receptor was taken from an adult who was a healthcare worker with PCR-confirmed SARS-CoV-2 infection or an uninfected control (not recorded which). CDR3 DNA sequence: TGTGCCAGCAGTTCACCGACCGAGTATAATTCACCCCTCCACTTT. Its protein is CASSSPTEYNSPLHF.